This T cell receptor (beta chain) was recorded in a study of cytomegalovirus exposure and HLA in healthy donors (TCRdb year 2017). Some background on the complete study: An earlier analysis of 587 of the donors reported about 290 Gb of sequence data and 100 million to 130 million unique TCR beta sequences from about 179 million T cells. All discovery cohort repertoires had been generated using a single sequencing platform. Of the 350 to 450 genotyped donors, approximately 83% fell in the genetic ancestry cluster associated with self-reported Caucasian donors. The study profiled the T cell repertoires of approximately 700 subjects by immunosequencing and related them to cytomegalovirus serostatus. The aim of the study was to test whether cataloging public T cell receptors could identify signatures of past pathogen exposure. An earlier analysis of 500 to 750 of the donors applied high-throughput TCR beta sequencing to assess whether each TCR beta V gene segment acted as functional or pseudogenic. Because of strong linkage in the cohort, roughly five DR-DQ haplotypes were treated as single units for association and clustering. High-throughput TCR immunosequencing, statistical association of individual TCRs with disease status, and machine learning were combined to predict cytomegalovirus infection status. Among around 400 genotyped donors of the cohort, an average of around 220,000 unique TCR beta nucleotide sequences was sequenced per donor, of which about 19% were non-productive. Alongside the repertoire data, information on donor age, sex, ethnicity and CMV serostatus was compiled. HLA typing covered class I and class II loci at four-digit resolution. In a later analysis, previously published TCR beta repertoires from some 640 donors were re-analyzed and high-resolution HLA genotyping was added so that TCR occurrence patterns could be studied. In a later genetic analysis, genome-wide SNP genotypes for about three fifths of the roughly 670 donors were used, and that subset was treated as a discovery cohort. Rather than drawing on any new phenotypic data, the later analysis identified candidate immune exposures from TCR beta sequences and the way those sequences occurred across donors. An early release covering 550 to 700 HLA-typed donors comprised about 310 gigabases of sequencing data and some 79 million unique TCR sequences. The number of typed donors differed by locus: about 629-630 for A, B, C, DRB1 and DQB1; some 540 for DQA1; over 600 for DPA1; and about 470 for DPB1. A separate validation cohort of 100 to 150 different subjects was used in addition to the roughly 640-subject first cohort. Findings and caveats that apply to the study as a whole: A further reported finding was that TCR beta sequences accurately predicted the HLA-A and HLA-B alleles for most subjects in the first cohort. The authors suggested that the approach could potentially be generalized to other disease states and immunological phenotypes. A group of highly shared sequence variants was considered likely to be a technical artifact of the sequencing pipeline. Strong co-occurrence of HLA alleles, especially DR and DQ, made assigning TCR associations to individual alleles difficult. Specific HLA alleles were associated with 16,951 TCR beta sequences at a false discovery rate of 0.05 in a later analysis. In a later analysis, most CMV-associated TCR beta chains were found to appear HLA-restricted, with HLA associations seemingly driven largely by CMV exposure. An association between a missense DCLRE1C variant and V-gene and J-gene trimming of TCR beta chains was found in a later genetic analysis and replicated in an independent cohort. Roughly uniform sequencing depth across donors was assumed in presence/absence analyses, although this assumption may not hold. In vitro tests confirmed that a few of the cytomegalovirus-associated TCR beta chains recognize cytomegalovirus antigens. The study listed 150 to 200 TCR beta chains as associated with cytomegalovirus. Because some donors lacked HLA typing at each locus, the association tests relied only on the typed subset. In an earlier analysis of 587 of the donors, most TCR beta V segments were observed in productive rearrangements about 90% or about 30% of the time, broadly matching IMGT annotations. According to a later analysis, parvovirus B19, influenza, CMV and Epstein-Barr virus appeared linked to several top co-occurrence clusters. While some public TCRs were present in many individuals, most TCR sequences turned up only very rarely across donors. Only TCR beta chains were sequenced in this cohort, and the absence of alpha or paired-chain data limited detectable features. In both the original and validation cohorts, the classifier was reported to diagnose cytomegalovirus status with high specificity and sensitivity. Linkage disequilibrium might explain the correlated functional status among segregating V segments, but an unknown experimental factor could not be excluded. Because counts were too low, 15 to 20 rarely observed V segments, including chromosome 9 orphons, were excluded from the earlier analysis of 500 to 700 of the donors. According to a later genetic analysis, donors in an Asian-associated ancestry cluster had fewer N-insertions in productive TCRs than the approximately 690-donor mean. In a later analysis, the rate of TCR association differed among HLA loci, with DRB1 alleles having the most associated TCRs and HLA-C alleles having the fewest. For the cohort, immune exposure information was limited to CMV serostatus. Compared with equally common non-associated chains, HLA-associated TCR beta chains in a later analysis were more clonally expanded and had lower generation probabilities. Because the 87-base-pair reads could not distinguish some IMGT-functional V segments, including TRBV6-2 and TRBV6-3, those segments were excluded.

Points on this clone: Its antigen is not yet known. Base qualities are not at hand, and no much larger clone is one base apart.

The CDR3 holds 15 amino acids from the cysteine to the phenylalanine. Only CDR3 DNA remains: 45 bases, in frame from the first base. For CDR1 and CDR2, the germline V gene lists ENHRY and SYGVKD. V drops 8 bases and J drops 1 base, leaving 14 bases in between. The cohort comprised 666 healthy bone marrow donors. At the time of sampling, every cohort member was nominally healthy, though immune exposures that went unrecorded were likely present. The donor tested CMV seropositive and was one of the 289 seropositive cohort members. Every donor gave a peripheral blood sample, and the peripheral blood mononuclear cells from that sample were used for TCR beta sequencing. Genomic DNA extraction from the blood cell samples was performed with the Qiagen DNeasy Blood Extraction Kit. Library construction relied on the immunoSEQ multiplex PCR assay. For the multiplex PCR, a mixture combining 60 forward primers for TCR Vbeta segments and 13 reverse primers for TCR Jbeta segments was used. A multiplex PCR assay on genomic DNA amplified the CDR3 region of rearranged TCR beta genes. The amplified TCR beta libraries were sequenced on the Illumina HiSeq System as 87-base-pair reads. The paper's data handling went like this. A later analysis counted approximately 76 million unique TCR beta chains across the 550 to 800 repertoires, and approximately 11 million of these chains were shared by at least two donors. Raw reads were error-corrected and collapsed into unique sequences by a nearest-neighbor algorithm in which closely related sequences were merged to remove PCR and sequencing errors. Alignment of CDR3 sequences to IMGT reference sequences was used to assign V, D and J gene segments. For a sequence to be retained, a match of at least six nucleotides to both a V gene segment and a J gene segment was required. Rearrangements were called productive when the CDR3 lacked stop codons and stayed in frame with V and J; all others were non-productive. Following IMGT convention, CDR3 was defined as the stretch from the second conserved V-encoded cysteine up to the conserved J-encoded phenylalanine. In an earlier analysis of 587 of the donors, sequences lacking an unambiguous match to a single V gene segment were excluded. An earlier analysis of a few hundred of the donors classified V segments as functional when productive rearrangements were above 56.7% and as segregating when the standard deviation between donors was above 5%. A statistical classification framework was built for diagnosing cytomegalovirus status from the catalog of TCR beta chain sequences. A later analysis assigned V and J genes by comparing TCR nucleotide sequences with IMGT/GENE-DB human TR gene sequences. A later analysis assigned CDR3 sequences and most-parsimonious VDJ recombination scenarios with the TCRdist pipeline. A later analysis defined each TCR beta chain by its CDR3 amino acid sequence plus V-gene family, and excluded reads lacking a unique V-gene family. To address suspected cross-contamination and a sequencing artifact, a later analysis removed over 500 highly shared, low-generation-probability nucleotide sequences. In a later analysis, a clonal expansion index for each public chain was calculated from normalized within-repertoire ranks of inferred template counts. A later analysis computed generation probabilities with a VDJ recombination model fitted to out-of-frame rearrangements, and checked the results against IGoR. In a later analysis, TCR-TCR, TCR-HLA and TCR-CMV co-occurrence was scored with hypergeometric tests, and a repertoire-size bias correction was applied to TCR pairs. In a later analysis, false discovery rates were estimated by permuting HLA or CMV assignments 20 times. A later analysis grouped co-occurring TCRs with DBSCAN, adding TCRdist sequence similarity when clustering within HLA-allele-positive subsets. Repertoires with fewer than 30,000 or more than 120,000 public chains were left out of co-occurrence clustering, as were a few repertoires with anomalous nucleotide sharing. This immuneACCESS table, as held by TCRdb, lists in-frame sequences with V and J called but not all clones. Of the missing ones, under half trace to an unresolved V gene in checked studies; the others have no known cause. D and trimming were read from the DNA, whereas the V and J calls and clone size are those reported in that table. This sample has approximately 150,000 clones in its table, and over 65% of those were observed once. The ten top clones hold about 4.7% of the sample.

The receptor comes from a man aged 18 to 30 in good health and CMV-seropositive. The sample consisted of PBMCs. The sequence links TRBV10-3 to TRBJ2-2; the D region possibly corresponds to TRBD2 (6 bases align). CDR3 reads: CAIGGIRENTGELFF. The DNA sequence is TGTGCCATCGGAGGGATACGGGAGAACACCGGGGAGCTGTTTTTT.